This TCR beta chain was documented in a study of vaccination effects on CD4 cells after COVID-19. Study as a whole: Each person got two doses of an mRNA SARS-CoV-2 vaccine, BNT162b2 or mRNA-1273.

Trimming stripped 0 bases from V and 0 bases from J, with 12 bases between. This CDR3 has 17 amino acids. Germline values: CDR1 MNHEY, CDR2 SVGEGT. Concerning this clone itself: Its antigen is undetermined.

Repertoires were generated with immunoSEQ multiplex PCR, while TCRdb's copy carries only in-frame clones and drops some. The table has approximately 40,000 clones, roughly 76% seen once. Antigen-specific CD4+ T cells were expanded with viral peptide pools in the ViraFEST assay before sequencing. Upon completion of around eleven days in culture, CD4+ T cells were isolated. Nucleocapsid antibody tests were negative, and the vaccine recipients had no prior SARS-CoV-2 infection. About 2 million PBMC were placed in each well, which was supplemented with approximately 9.2 IU/ml IL-2 and roughly 10 ug/ml peptides. On days 3 and 7, fresh IL-2 medium replaced half the medium. The study's findings and limits: Clones that were induced by infection or by vaccine showed marked contraction late after vaccination.

This TCR was sampled from a human donor who received a COVID-19 vaccine. The specimen comprised CD4+ T cells from PBMCs cultured with SARS-CoV-2 spike peptides, sampled before COVID-19 vaccination. V and J are TRBV6-2 or TRBV6-3 and TRBJ2-1; D is perhaps TRBD2 (6 bases). CDR3 DNA: TGTGCCAGCAGTTACTCGATTATGGGGGGCTCCTACAATGAGCAGTTCTTC. Residues: CASSYSIMGGSYNEQFF.